Here is one TCR beta chain with its context. Its matching antigen is unknown. These data are taken from a study of T cell responses to AZD1222 COVID-19 vaccine. Background on the study: Doses given second, at about 4 or about 12 weeks, were pooled. Findings of the study overall: Baseline serology detected seropositivity in only 6 or 7 AZD1222 recipients. Per reports, nearly half of all spike-specific TCRs target regions that are unmutated in variants. Recipients of two AZD1222 doses showed rising Spike-specific TCR breadth and depth.

The CDR3 length is 11 residues. Looked up from germline, CDR1 is MNHEY and CDR2 is SVGAGI. The V gene end was trimmed by 6 bases and the J gene end by 7 bases; junction bases not matched to a gene: 3. The table came from immunoSEQ multiplex PCR; TCRdb's copy has only in-frame clones and leaves some out. The sample lists tens of thousands of clones; around 86% were seen once. The sequence came from an adult in good health. The rearrangement uses TRBV6-5 and TRBJ2-7; 7 positions match TRBD2. The source was peripheral blood, collected on day 0 of AZD1222 vaccination. CDR3 sequence (DNA): TGTGCCAGCAGGTTCGGGGGGGAGCAGTACTTC. It is translated as CASRFGGEQYF.